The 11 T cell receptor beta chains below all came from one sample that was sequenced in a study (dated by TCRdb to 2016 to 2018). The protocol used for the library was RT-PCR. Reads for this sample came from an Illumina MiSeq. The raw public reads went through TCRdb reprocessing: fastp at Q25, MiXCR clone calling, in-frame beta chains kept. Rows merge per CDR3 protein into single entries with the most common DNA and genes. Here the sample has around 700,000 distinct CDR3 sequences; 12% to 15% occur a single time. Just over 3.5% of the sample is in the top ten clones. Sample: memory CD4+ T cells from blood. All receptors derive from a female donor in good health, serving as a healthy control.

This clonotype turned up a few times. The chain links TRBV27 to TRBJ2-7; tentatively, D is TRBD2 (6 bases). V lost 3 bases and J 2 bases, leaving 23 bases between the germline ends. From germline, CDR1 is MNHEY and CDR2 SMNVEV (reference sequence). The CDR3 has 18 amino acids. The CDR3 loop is CASSFALHSPGVAYEQYF. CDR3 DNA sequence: TGTGCCAGCAGTTTTGCCCTCCACTCTCCGGGGGTGGCCTACGAGCAGTACTTC.

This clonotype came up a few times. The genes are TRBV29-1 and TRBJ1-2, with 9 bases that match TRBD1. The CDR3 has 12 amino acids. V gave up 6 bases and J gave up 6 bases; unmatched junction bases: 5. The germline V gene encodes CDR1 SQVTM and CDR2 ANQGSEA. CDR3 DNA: TGCAGCGTGACAGGGGGGAGGGATGGCTACACCTTC. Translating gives CSVTGGRDGYTF. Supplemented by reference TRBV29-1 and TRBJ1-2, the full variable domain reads SAVISQKPSRDICQRGTSLTIQCQVDSQVTMMFWYRQQPGQSLTLIATANQGSEATYESGFVIDKFPISRPNLTFSTLTVSNMSPEDSSIYLCSVTGGRDGYTFGSGTRLTVV.

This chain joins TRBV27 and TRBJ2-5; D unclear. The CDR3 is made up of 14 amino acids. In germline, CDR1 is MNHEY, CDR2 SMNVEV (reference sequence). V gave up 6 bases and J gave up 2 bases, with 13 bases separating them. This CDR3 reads CASSPRPSQETQYF. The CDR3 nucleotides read TGTGCCAGCAGCCCGCGGCCTAGTCAAGAGACCCAGTACTTC.

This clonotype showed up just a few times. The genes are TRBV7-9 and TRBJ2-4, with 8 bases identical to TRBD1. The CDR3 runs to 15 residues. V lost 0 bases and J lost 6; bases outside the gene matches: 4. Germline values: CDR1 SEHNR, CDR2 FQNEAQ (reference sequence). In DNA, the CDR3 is TGTGCCAGCAGCTTAGCGACAGGGGACGGAAACATTCAGTACTTC. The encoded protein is CASSLATGDGNIQYF.

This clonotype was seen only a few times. The chain's CDR3 is CASRGTGYLAAFF. As DNA, the CDR3 is TGTGCCAGCAGGGGGACAGGGTATCTAGCAGCTTTCTTT. This chain connects TRBV6-1 to TRBJ1-1, with TRBD1 matching 9 bases. Germline lookup yields CDR1 MNHNS and CDR2 SASEGT. Trimming took 6 bases from V and 10 from J; bases not matched to a gene: 9. The CDR3 sequence is 13 residues long.

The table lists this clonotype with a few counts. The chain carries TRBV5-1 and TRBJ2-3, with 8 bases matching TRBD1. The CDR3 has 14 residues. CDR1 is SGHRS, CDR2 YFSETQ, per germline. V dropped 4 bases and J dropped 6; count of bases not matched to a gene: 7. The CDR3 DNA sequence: TGCGCCAGCAGCGGGACAGGCGGGGCGGATACGCAGTATTTT. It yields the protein CASSGTGGADTQYF.

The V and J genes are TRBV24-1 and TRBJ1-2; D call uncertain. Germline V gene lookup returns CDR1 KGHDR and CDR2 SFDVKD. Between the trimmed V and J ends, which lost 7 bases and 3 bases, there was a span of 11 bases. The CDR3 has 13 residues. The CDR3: CATRGRLDYGYTF. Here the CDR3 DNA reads TGTGCCACCAGGGGTCGGCTTGACTATGGCTACACCTTC.

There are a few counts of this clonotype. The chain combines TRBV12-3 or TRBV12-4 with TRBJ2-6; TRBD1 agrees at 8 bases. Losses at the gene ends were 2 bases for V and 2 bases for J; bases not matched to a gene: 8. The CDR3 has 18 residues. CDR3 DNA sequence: TGTGCCAGCAGTTTAATCGCCCAGGGGGCCCCTGGGGCCAACGTCCTGACTTTC. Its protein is CASSLIAQGAPGANVLTF.

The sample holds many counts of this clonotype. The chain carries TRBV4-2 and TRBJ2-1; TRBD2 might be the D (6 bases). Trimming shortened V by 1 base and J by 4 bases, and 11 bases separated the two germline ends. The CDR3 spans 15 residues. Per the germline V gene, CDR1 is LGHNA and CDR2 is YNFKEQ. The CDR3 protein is CASSQASGLYNEQFF. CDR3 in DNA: TGTGCCAGCAGCCAAGCGAGCGGGCTTTACAATGAGCAGTTCTTC.

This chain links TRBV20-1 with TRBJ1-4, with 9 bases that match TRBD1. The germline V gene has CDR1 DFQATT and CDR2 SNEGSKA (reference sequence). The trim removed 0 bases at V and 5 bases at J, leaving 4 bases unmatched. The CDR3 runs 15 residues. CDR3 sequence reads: CSARDPGTGNEKLFF. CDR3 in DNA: TGCAGTGCTAGAGATCCGGGGACAGGGAATGAAAAACTGTTTTTT.

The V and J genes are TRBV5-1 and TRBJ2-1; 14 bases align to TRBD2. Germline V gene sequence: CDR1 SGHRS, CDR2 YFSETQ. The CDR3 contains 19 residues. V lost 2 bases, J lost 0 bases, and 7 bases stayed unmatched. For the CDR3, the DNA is TGCGCCAGCAGCTTCTGGACTAGCGGGGGGCCGAGCTCCTACAATGAGCAGTTCTTC. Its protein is CASSFWTSGGPSSYNEQFF.